Sequencing of this T cell receptor beta chain was carried out in a study of regulatory T cells in long-lasting Graves disease. Overall study results and limits: Persistent patients shared more public clonotypes (roughly 2,800) than new patients (nearly 1,000).

There are 12 residues in the CDR3. The germline V gene has CDR1 MNHNS and CDR2 SASEGT. V was shortened by 8 bases and J by 5 bases, with 12 bases between the two germline ends. Specified time point: persistent/refractory GD, antithyroid drugs over 5 years with positive TRAb. Making the TCR library involved RNA that had been extracted from PBMCs. The authors drew 9 to 9.5 milliliters of peripheral blood into EDTA tubes. This clonotype was picked up a small number of times. Antigen unknown. In building TCR beta libraries, iRepertoire HTBI primers were used together with Arm-PCR of CDR3 regions. Per the original data handling: Across samples, around 60 TRBV and some 14 TRBJ segments were found. TCRdb processed the multiplex PCR reads anew with MiXCR; each CDR3 protein has one entry. V and J calls and clone size were set by TCRdb, not the authors. This table holds around 510,000 distinct CDR3 sequences, about 20% found once.

This material consisted of peripheral blood mononuclear cells (PBMCs), taken when the disease was refractory, from a patient treated with antithyroid drugs. This clonotype originated in a female donor with Graves disease. The chain combines TRBV6-1 with TRBJ1-1; no clear D. The chain's CDR3 is CASGKLRTEAFF. DNA for the CDR3: TGTGCCAGCGGGAAGTTGAGGACTGAAGCTTTCTTT.